This TCR beta chain originates from a study of T cells in Graves' hyperthyroidism and ophthalmopathy. There are many counts of this clonotype. RNA transcripts provided the source from which TCR beta CDR3 regions were amplified. RT-PCR in the first round (using the HTBI primer set) targeted the TCR CDR3. TCRdb re-analysed the multiplex PCR reads in MiXCR, keeping a single row per CDR3 protein. This table has fewer than 550,000 distinct CDR3 sequences, approximately 14% appearing once. Trimming shortened V by 5 bases and J by 4 bases, and 8 bases separated the two germline ends. Germline lookup yields CDR1 DFQATT and CDR2 SNEGSKA (reference sequence). CDR3 length: 12 residues.

The receptor comes from a young woman with Graves' hyperthyroidism. This chain joins TRBV20-1 and TRBJ2-2; D gene unclear. The sequencing sample was made of blood. CDR3 protein: CSAWRSTGELFF. The CDR3 nucleotides read TGCAGTGCTTGGAGATCCACCGGGGAGCTGTTTTTT.